The clone carrying this TCR beta chain came up a few times. No antigen is known for it. This sample was taken from a study of blood T cells in healthy people across ages. V dropped 3 bases and J dropped 5 bases, with 16 bases sitting between them. The CDR3 is 15 residues long. Germline V CDR1 and CDR2: LGHNA, YSLEER. Next came a second PCR, run for roughly 6 to 11 cycles, which used a sample-barcoded 5' primer along with a J-beta primer mix. A template-switch adaptor that had 12 random nucleotides put a tag on each cDNA molecule. One entry per CDR3 protein results from TCRdb running MiXCR on the 5' RACE reads. The sample lists 1.5 million to 2 million distinct CDR3 sequences, about 39% occurring once. General study results and limits: Leaving the PBMCs unsorted stopped any conclusive comparison of naive versus antigen-experienced cells. Long-lived donors had more naive CD4+ cells and higher diversity than aged donors.

The clonotype was recovered from a human donor in good health. The sample consisted of blood. The chain couples TRBV4-3 to TRBJ1-2; the D gene is possibly TRBD1 (5 bases). CDR3 bases: TGCGCCAGCAGCCAGAGGGGCGCGCGTGGATATGGCTACACCTTC. It is translated as CASSQRGARGYGYTF.